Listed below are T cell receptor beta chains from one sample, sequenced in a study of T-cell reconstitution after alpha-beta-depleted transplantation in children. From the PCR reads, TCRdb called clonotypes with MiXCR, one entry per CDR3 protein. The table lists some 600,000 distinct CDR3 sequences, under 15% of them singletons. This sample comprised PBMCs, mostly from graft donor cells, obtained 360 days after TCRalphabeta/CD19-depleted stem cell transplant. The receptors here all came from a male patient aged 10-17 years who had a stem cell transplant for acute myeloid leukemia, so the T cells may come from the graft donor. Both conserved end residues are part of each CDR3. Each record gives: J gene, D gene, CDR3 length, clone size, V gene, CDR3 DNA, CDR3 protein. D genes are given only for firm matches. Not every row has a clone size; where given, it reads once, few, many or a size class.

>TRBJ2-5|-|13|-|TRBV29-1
TGCAGCGTATGGACAGACGGCCAAGAGACCCAGTACTTC
CSVWTDGQETQYF
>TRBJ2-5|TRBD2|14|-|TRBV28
TGTGCCACCCGGCCTAGCGGGTTAACGGAGACCCAGTACTTC
CATRPSGLTETQYF
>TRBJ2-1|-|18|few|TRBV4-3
TGCGCCAGCAGCCAAGATCAATCGTTCGCGGGCGAGAGCAATGAGCAGTTCTTC
CASSQDQSFAGESNEQFF
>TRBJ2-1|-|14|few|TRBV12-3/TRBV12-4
TGTGCCAGCACCCCCCGGGGCTCCTACAATGAGCAGTTCTTC
CASTPRGSYNEQFF
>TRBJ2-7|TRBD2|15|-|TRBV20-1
TGCAGTGCTAGAGGCGTAGCGGGAGGAAACTACGAGCAGTACTTC
CSARGVAGGNYEQYF
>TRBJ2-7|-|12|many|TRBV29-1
TGCAGCGTTGTACTGGACGGCTACGAGCAGTACTTC
CSVVLDGYEQYF
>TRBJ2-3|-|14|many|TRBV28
TGTGCCAGCGGCGCGGGTACTCAGATAGATACGCAGTATTTT
CASGAGTQIDTQYF
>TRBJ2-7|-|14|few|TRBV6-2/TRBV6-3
TGTGCCAGCAGTTACTGGGCTGGATCCTACGAGCAGTACTTC
CASSYWAGSYEQYF
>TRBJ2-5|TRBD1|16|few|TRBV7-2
TGTGCCAGCAGCCCCTTCTGGGACAGGGACCAAGAGACCCAGTACTTC
CASSPFWDRDQETQYF
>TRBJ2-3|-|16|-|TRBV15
TGTGCCACCAGCGGTAGACAGGGAGGGTTGGGAGATACGCAGTATTTT
CATSGRQGGLGDTQYF
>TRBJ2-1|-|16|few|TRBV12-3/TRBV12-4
TGTGCCAGCAGTTCCGGCGGAGGTCAGGGGAGTGGTGAGCAGTTCTTC
CASSSGGGQGSGEQFF
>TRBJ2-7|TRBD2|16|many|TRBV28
TGTGCCAGCAGTTTATGGCTAGCGGGTTTTAGCTACGAGCAGTACTTC
CASSLWLAGFSYEQYF
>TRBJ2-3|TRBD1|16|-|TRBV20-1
TGCAGTGCCAAACCTTGGGACAGGGGCGGCACAGATACGCAGTATTTT
CSAKPWDRGGTDTQYF
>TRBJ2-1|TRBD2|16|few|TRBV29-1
TGCAGCGTTGGGCTGGGACTAGCCAGCTCCTACAATGAGCAGTTCTTC
CSVGLGLASSYNEQFF
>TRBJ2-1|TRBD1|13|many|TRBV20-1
TGCAGTGCCGACAGGGTCGCCTACAATGAGCAGTTCTTC
CSADRVAYNEQFF
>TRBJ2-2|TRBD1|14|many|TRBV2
TGTGCCAGCAGAGAAACAGGGGTCCGGGGGGAGCTGTTTTTT
CASRETGVRGELFF
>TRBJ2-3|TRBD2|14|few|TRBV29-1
TGCAGCGTTGATACTAGCGGGAGGCCAGATACGCAGTATTTT
CSVDTSGRPDTQYF
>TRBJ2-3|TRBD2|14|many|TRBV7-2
TGTGCCAGCAGCTGGGGACTAGGGACAGATACGCAGTATTTT
CASSWGLGTDTQYF
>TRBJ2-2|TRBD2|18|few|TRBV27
TGTGCCAGCAGTTCTACTGTTCTAGCGGGAACAGGTACCGGGGAGCTGTTTTTT
CASSSTVLAGTGTGELFF
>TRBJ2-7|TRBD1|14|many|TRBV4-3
TGCGCCAGCAGCCAAGAGACAAGGGGGCGCGAGCAGTACTTC
CASSQETRGREQYF
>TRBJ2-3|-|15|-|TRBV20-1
TGCAGTGCTACTAGCGGAGGGGGGGGCACAGATACGCAGTATTTT
CSATSGGGGTDTQYF